Each of the 5 T cell receptor beta chains below was sequenced from the same sample in a study of shared clonotypes between healthy human individuals. CD45RO-negative cells were positively selected for CCR7, leaving out terminally differentiated effector memory CD45RA+ cells. Profiling relied on immunoSEQ multiplex PCR, and the TCRdb table lists in-frame clones only, not all of them. The sample shows roughly 2,000,000 clones, 93% of them seen only once. The sequencing input was naive CD8+ T cells from PBMCs. The receptors were gathered from a young man in good health. Some clones in this sample may be carry-over from other donors' samples.

This chain joins TRBV30 and TRBJ2-5; 10 nucleotides line up with TRBD1. The CDR3 sequence is 15 residues long. CDR1 is GTSNPN and CDR2 is SVGIG in the germline V gene (reference sequence). V trimming: 4 bases; J trimming: 5 bases; junction bases outside the gene matches: 10. CDR3 nucleotide sequence: TGTGCCTGGACCGCGACGGACAGGGGGGACGAGACCCAGTACTTC. This encodes CAWTATDRGDETQYF. The whole variable domain, filled in from reference TRBV30 and TRBJ2-5, reads SQTIHQWPATLVQPVGSPLSLECTVEGTSNPNLYWYRQAAGRGLQLLFYSVGIGQISSEVPQNLSASRPQDRQFILSSKKLLLSDSGFYLCAWTATDRGDETQYFGPGTRLLVL.

The chain is built from TRBV9 and TRBJ2-1, with D uncertain. Looked up from germline, CDR1 is SGDLS and CDR2 is YYNGEE. The CDR3 has 15 residues. V was trimmed by 0 bases and J by 7 bases, leaving 14 bases between them. The CDR3 DNA reads as TGTGCCAGCAGCGTAGAGCAGGAGCTTTGGAATGAGCAGTTCTTC. Its translation: CASSVEQELWNEQFF. The full variable domain, in which reference TRBV9 and TRBJ2-1 provide the parts outside the CDR3, is DSGVTQTPKHLITATGQRVTLRCSPRSGDLSVYWYQQSLDQGLQFLIQYYNGEERAKGNILERFSAQQFPDLHSELNLSSLELGDSALYFCASSVEQELWNEQFFGPGTRLTVL.

The chain is built from TRBV6-4 and TRBJ2-7, with no clear D. Looked up from germline, CDR1 is MRHNA and CDR2 is SNTAGT. The CDR3 is 14 amino acids. Between the trimmed V and J ends, which lost 3 bases and 4 bases, there was a span of 13 bases. CDR3 coding DNA: TGTGCCAGCAGTGAAGGACGGCCCCAGTACGAGCAGTACTTC. Its protein is CASSEGRPQYEQYF.

This chain uses TRBV27 with TRBJ2-5, with a tentative D call TRBD2 (5 bases). CDR1 and CDR2 (germline): MNHEY, SMNVEV (reference sequence). The CDR3 has 16 amino acids. Trimming left V 0 bases short and J 0 bases short, with 11 bases between. CDR3 nucleotides: TGTGCCAGCAGTTTATCTTCCCGGGGTTACCAAGAGACCCAGTACTTC. This sequence encodes CASSLSSRGYQETQYF.

V is TRBV4-3 and J is TRBJ1-2, with a tentative D call TRBD1 (6 bases). The V and J ends lost 4 bases and 0 bases respectively, with 18 bases between them. The CDR3 covers 17 residues. In germline, CDR1 is LGHNA, CDR2 YSLEER. The CDR3 is CASSLTTRGASNYGYTF. The CDR3 region has the DNA TGCGCCAGCAGCCTCACTACGCGGGGGGCCTCTAACTATGGCTACACCTTC.